This record concerns one T cell receptor (beta chain) sequence. This clonotype has ten or more counts. Its binding antigen is unknown. One base away there is no much larger clone; base qualities are not given. The sample originates from a study of T-cell reconstitution after alpha-beta-depleted transplantation in children (dated by TCRdb to about 2016). As for the study more broadly: T-cell immune reconstitution after TCRalphabeta/CD19-depleted allogeneic hematopoietic cell transplantation in children was quantitatively tracked in the study by means of TCR repertoire profiling.

Libraries were prepared through PCR. For sequencing, an Illumina HiSeq 2500 was employed. Molecular barcoding was employed in the preparation of TCR libraries, with unique molecular identifiers being used to normalize TCRbeta repertoire quantification. In TCRdb, the public reads were trimmed at Q25 with fastp and aligned with MiXCR, with productive beta chains retained. Each CDR3 protein appears once, grouped with its most common genes and DNA. The sample has about 240,000 distinct CDR3 sequences on record, about 12% of them singletons. The ten largest clones capture about 2.6% of the sample. Clipping removes 5 bases from V and 4 bases from J, with 6 as the unmatched junction base count. The CDR3 runs 13 amino acids, cysteine and phenylalanine included. The entry retains the CDR3 DNA only, 39 bases that are in frame from base 1. CDR1 and CDR2 are drawn from the germline V gene (reference sequence): DFQATT, SNEGSKA.

The sequence is built from TRBV20-1 and TRBJ2-7, with 9 central nucleotides matching TRBD2. The sequences come from PBMCs from the stem cell graft donor, collected from the stem cell graft. This receptor was taken from a human donor who donated a stem cell graft to a child with acute lymphoblastic leukemia. This receptor carries the CDR3 CSAPAGGWYEQYF. The sequenced DNA is TGCAGTGCTCCAGCGGGAGGCTGGTACGAGCAGTACTTC.